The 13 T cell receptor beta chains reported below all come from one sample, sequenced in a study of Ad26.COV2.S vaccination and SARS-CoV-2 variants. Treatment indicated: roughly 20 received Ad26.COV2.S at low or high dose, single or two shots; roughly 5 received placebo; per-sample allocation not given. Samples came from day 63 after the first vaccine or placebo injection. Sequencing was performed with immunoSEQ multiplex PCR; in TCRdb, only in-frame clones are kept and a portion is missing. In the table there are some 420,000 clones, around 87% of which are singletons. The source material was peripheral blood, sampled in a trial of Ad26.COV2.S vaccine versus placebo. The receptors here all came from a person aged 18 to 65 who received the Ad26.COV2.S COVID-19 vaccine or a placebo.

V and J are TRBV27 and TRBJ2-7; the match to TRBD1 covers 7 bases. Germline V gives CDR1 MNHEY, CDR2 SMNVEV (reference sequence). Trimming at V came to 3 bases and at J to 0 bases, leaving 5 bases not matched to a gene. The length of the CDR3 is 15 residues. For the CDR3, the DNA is TGTGCCAGCAGTTTCACAGGACAGGACTCCTACGAGCAGTACTTC. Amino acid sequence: CASSFTGQDSYEQYF.

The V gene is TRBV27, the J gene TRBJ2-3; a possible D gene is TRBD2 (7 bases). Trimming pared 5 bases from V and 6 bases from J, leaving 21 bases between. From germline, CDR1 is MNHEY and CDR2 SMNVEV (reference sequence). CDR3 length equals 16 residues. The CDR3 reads CASSHLGGGRSDTQYF. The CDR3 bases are TGTGCCAGCAGTCACCTGGGGGGGGGCCGGTCTGATACGCAGTATTTT.

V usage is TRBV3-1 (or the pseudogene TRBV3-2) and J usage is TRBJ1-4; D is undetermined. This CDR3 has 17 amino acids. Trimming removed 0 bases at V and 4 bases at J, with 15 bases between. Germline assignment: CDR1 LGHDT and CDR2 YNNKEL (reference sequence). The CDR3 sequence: CASSQDLEEPGNEKLFF. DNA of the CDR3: TGTGCCAGCAGCCAAGATCTTGAGGAGCCAGGTAATGAAAAACTGTTTTTT.

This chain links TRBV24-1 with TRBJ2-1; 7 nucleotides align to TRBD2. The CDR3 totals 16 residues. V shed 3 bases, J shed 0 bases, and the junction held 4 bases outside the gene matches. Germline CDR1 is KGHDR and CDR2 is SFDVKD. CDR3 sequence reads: CATSDKLATSYNEQFF. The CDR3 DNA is TGTGCCACCAGTGATAAACTAGCGACCTCCTACAATGAGCAGTTCTTC.

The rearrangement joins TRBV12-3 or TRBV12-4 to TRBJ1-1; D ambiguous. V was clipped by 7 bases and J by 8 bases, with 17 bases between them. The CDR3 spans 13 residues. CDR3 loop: CASTTREGSEAFF. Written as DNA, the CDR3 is TGTGCCAGCACCACGCGGGAGGGCAGCGAAGCTTTCTTT.

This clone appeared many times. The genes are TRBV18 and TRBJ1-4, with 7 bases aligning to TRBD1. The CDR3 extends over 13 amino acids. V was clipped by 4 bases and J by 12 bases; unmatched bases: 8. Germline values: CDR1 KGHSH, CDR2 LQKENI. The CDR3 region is CASSQGQPGELFF. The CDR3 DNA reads TGTGCCAGCTCACAGGGACAGCCCGGCGAACTGTTTTTT.

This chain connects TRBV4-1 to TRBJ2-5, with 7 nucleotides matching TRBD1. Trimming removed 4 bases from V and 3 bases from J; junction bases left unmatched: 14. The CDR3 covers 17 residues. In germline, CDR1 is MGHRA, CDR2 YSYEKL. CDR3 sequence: CASSRTVARDSEETQYF. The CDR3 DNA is TGCGCCAGCAGCCGGACCGTAGCCCGGGACAGCGAAGAGACCCAGTACTTC.

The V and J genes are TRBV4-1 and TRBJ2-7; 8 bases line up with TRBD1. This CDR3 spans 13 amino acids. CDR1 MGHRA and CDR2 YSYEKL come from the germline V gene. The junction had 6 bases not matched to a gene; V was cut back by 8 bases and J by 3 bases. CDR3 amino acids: CASSLTGGYEQYF. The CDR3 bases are TGCGCCAGCTCGCTCACAGGGGGCTACGAGCAGTACTTC.

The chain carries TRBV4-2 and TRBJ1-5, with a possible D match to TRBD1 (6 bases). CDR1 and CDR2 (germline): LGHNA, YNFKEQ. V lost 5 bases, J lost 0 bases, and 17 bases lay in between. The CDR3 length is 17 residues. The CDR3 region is CASSKKLQGNSNQPQHF. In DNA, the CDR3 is TGTGCCAGCAGCAAAAAACTTCAGGGGAATAGCAATCAGCCCCAGCATTTT.

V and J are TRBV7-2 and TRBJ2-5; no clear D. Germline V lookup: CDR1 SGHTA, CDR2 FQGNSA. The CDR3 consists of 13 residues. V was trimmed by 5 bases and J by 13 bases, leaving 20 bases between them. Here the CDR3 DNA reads TGTGCCAGCAGCATCGAGGCGCCCCTAAATTGGTACTTC. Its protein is CASSIEAPLNWYF.

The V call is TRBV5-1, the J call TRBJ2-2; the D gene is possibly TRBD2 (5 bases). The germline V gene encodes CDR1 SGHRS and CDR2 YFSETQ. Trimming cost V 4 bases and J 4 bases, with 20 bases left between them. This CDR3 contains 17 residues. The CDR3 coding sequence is TGCGCCAGCAGCGACCGATCGGACGGGCGGGCCACCGGGGAGCTGTTTTTT. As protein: CASSDRSDGRATGELFF.

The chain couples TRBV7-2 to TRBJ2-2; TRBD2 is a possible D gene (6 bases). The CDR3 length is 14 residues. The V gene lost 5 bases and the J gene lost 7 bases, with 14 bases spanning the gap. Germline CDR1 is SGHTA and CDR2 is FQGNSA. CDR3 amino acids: CASSPQPRGGELFF. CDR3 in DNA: TGTGCCAGCAGCCCCCAGCCGCGGGGCGGGGAGCTGTTTTTT.

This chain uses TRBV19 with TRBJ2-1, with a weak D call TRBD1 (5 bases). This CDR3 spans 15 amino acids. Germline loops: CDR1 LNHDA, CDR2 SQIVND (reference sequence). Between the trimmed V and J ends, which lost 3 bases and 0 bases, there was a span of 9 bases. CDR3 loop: CASSIGAVSYNEQFF. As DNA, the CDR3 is TGTGCCAGTAGTATTGGGGCAGTCTCCTACAATGAGCAGTTCTTC. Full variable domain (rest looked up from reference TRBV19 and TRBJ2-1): DGGITQSPKYLFRKEGQNVTLSCEQNLNHDAMYWYRQDPGQGLRLIYYSQIVNDFQKGDIAEGYSVSREKKESFPLTVTSAQKNPTAFYLCASSIGAVSYNEQFFGPGTRLTVL.